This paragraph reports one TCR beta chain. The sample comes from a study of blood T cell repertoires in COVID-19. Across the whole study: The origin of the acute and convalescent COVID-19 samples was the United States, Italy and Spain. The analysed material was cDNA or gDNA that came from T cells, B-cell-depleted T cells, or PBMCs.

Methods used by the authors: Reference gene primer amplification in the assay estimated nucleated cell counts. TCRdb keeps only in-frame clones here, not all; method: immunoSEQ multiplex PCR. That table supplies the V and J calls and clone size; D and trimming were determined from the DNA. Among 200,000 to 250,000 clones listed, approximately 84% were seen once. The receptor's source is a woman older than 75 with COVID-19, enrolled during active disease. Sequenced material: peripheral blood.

The DNA of the CDR3 is TGTGCCAGCCAAAGATCCCCCCAGGGCGGAGAAAAACTGTTTTTT. It yields the protein CASQRSPQGGEKLFF. The chain uses TRBV19 and TRBJ1-4; maybe TRBD1 (5 bases). The CDR3 runs 15 residues. In germline, CDR1 is LNHDA, CDR2 SQIVND (reference sequence). V was pared by 9 bases and J by 8 bases, with 22 bases between.